This record covers a single TCR beta chain. Its antigen is not known. This entry belongs to a study of lymphopenia after photon versus proton radiotherapy. Regarding the study as a whole: Authors raise, but do not show, better survival with proton therapy. After lymphocyte nadir, photon-treated repertoires showed oligoclonal expansion, especially CD8+ Temra. Photon-treated patients lost naive T cells and TCR diversity; proton-treated stayed stable. In patients who died, overall survival fell as post-nadir TCR diversity dropped more.

Here immunoSEQ multiplex PCR was the method, and the copy in TCRdb shows in-frame clones only, minus some. The sample records tens of thousands of clones, about four fifths being singletons. The source material was peripheral blood, sampled from a patient treated with proton-based radiotherapy. This TCR was recovered from a woman in her 70s with pancreatic cancer.

CDR3 sequence reads: CASAGTGTNQPQHF. The CDR3 DNA follows: TGTGCCAGCGCCGGGACAGGGACCAATCAGCCCCAGCATTTT. The chain has TRBV28 and TRBJ1-5; TRBD1 matches at 9 bases. The CDR3 is 14 residues long. Germline lookup yields CDR1 MDHEN and CDR2 SYDVKM. The ends lost 8 bases at V and 3 bases at J; junction bases unmatched: 5.